This entry lists 21 T cell receptor beta chains sequenced from one sample in a study of T cell responses to AZD1222 COVID-19 vaccine. Produced via immunoSEQ multiplex PCR; TCRdb's table is partial and in-frame only. Of 82,000 or so clones in the sample, around nine tenths are singletons; the top ten hold around 4.9%. The starting material was peripheral blood, obtained on day 0 of AZD1222 vaccination. These receptors were collected from an adult in good health.

The chain combines TRBV5-4 with TRBJ1-1; D remains ambiguous. The germline V gene has CDR1 SGHNT and CDR2 YYREEE (reference sequence). This CDR3 has 13 residues. With 4 bases removed from V and 7 bases from J, the gap between germline ends came to 14 bases. The CDR3 DNA reads TGTGCCAGCAGCAGTATATCCGGAGGTGAAGCTTTCTTT. Its protein product is CASSSISGGEAFF.

This sequence joins TRBV19 and TRBJ1-5, with TRBD1 matching 8 bases. V lost 7 bases and J lost 7; bases outside the gene matches: 3. CDR3 size: 12 residues. The V gene's germline CDR1 is LNHDA and CDR2 SQIVND (reference sequence). As DNA, the CDR3 is TGTGCCAGTACAGGGGGCTGGCAGCCCCAGCATTTT. It encodes CASTGGWQPQHF.

This rearrangement joins TRBV3-1 (or the pseudogene TRBV3-2) to TRBJ1-6, with 9 bases that match TRBD1. This CDR3 is built from 17 residues. CDR1 LGHDT and CDR2 YNNKEL come from the germline V gene (reference sequence). V lost 3 bases to trimming and J lost 9 bases; unmatched junction nucleotides: 12. This CDR3 is CASSQRQGVGGSSPLHF. The DNA for the CDR3 is TGTGCCAGCAGCCAGAGACAGGGGGTCGGTGGTAGTTCACCCCTCCACTTT.

This clone has a handful of counts. The V gene is TRBV5-1, the J gene TRBJ2-7; D not certain. Between the trimmed V and J ends, which lost 3 bases and 0 bases, there was a span of 4 bases. CDR3 size: 12 residues. CDR1 and CDR2 from the germline V gene are SGHRS and YFSETQ. CDR3: CASSSSSYEQYF. The CDR3 bases are TGCGCCAGCAGCTCAAGCTCCTACGAGCAGTACTTC. Variable domain in full (rest from reference TRBV5-1 and TRBJ2-7): KAGVTQTPRYLIKTRGQQVTLSCSPISGHRSVSWYQQTPGQGLQFLFEYFSETQRNKGNFPGRFSGRQFSNSRSEMNVSTLELGDSALYLCASSSSSYEQYFGPGTRLTVT.

The V and J genes are TRBV6-4 and TRBJ1-2, with D hard to call. The V end lost 4 bases, the J end lost 7 bases, and 13 bases lay between the germline ends. There are 13 residues in the CDR3. The germline gives CDR1 MRHNA, CDR2 SNTAGT. CDR3 loop: CASSVTPGGGYTF. The CDR3 DNA sequence: TGTGCCAGCAGTGTGACTCCTGGAGGTGGCTACACCTTC.

DNA for the CDR3: TGTGCCAGTTCGGGACAGGGGAACACCGGGGAGCTGTTTTTT. This translates into CASSGQGNTGELFF. The chain recombines TRBV10-3 with TRBJ2-2; 9 bases align to TRBD1. The CDR3 runs 14 residues. Germline-derived CDR1 and CDR2 are ENHRY and SYGVKD. J gave up 1 base and V 10 bases, and 4 bases lay outside the gene matches.

The chain recombines TRBV28 with TRBJ2-3, with 8 bases identical to TRBD2. The CDR3 runs 17 residues. V lost 3 bases, J lost 4 bases, and 12 bases stayed unmatched. From germline, CDR1 is MDHEN and CDR2 SYDVKM. The CDR3 DNA is TGTGCCAGCAGTTTCTCTAATAGCGGGGCGCACGCAGATACGCAGTATTTT. Translation: CASSFSNSGAHADTQYF.

The chain uses TRBV18 and TRBJ1-3; no reliable D call. Trimming removed 6 bases from V and 2 bases from J, with 17 bases in between. Per the germline V gene, CDR1 is KGHSH and CDR2 is LQKENI. CDR3 size: 16 residues. The CDR3 protein is CASSPISSLAGNTIYF. CDR3 nucleotides: TGTGCCAGCTCCCCAATATCATCGCTGGCTGGAAACACCATATATTTT.

The CDR3, as DNA: TGTGCCAGCAGCTTGGAGGGGGGGCCGAATCAGCCCCAGCATTTT. It yields the protein CASSLEGGPNQPQHF. This chain connects TRBV5-5 to TRBJ1-5, with D possibly being TRBD1 (6 bases). V shed 0 bases and J shed 4 bases, with 11 bases lying between them. This CDR3 has 15 residues. Germline V gene lookup returns CDR1 SGHKS and CDR2 YYEKEE (reference sequence). Full variable domain (rest looked up from reference TRBV5-5 and TRBJ1-5): DAGVTQSPTHLIKTRGQQVTLRCSPISGHKSVSWYQQVLGQGPQFIFQYYEKEERGRGNFPDRFSARQFPNYSSELNVNALLLGDSALYLCASSLEGGPNQPQHFGDGTRLSIL.

The chain joins TRBV6-2 or TRBV6-3 to TRBJ1-6; 8 nucleotides match TRBD1. This CDR3 is 16 amino acids long. The V segment lost 5 bases and the J segment 7 bases; nucleotides outside the gene matches: 10. Germline CDR1 and CDR2: MNHEY and SVGEGT. CDR3 loop: CASSTRQGRRNSPLHF. The CDR3 coding sequence is TGTGCCAGCAGTACGAGACAGGGGAGGCGGAATTCACCCCTCCACTTT.

V gene TRBV19 combines with J gene TRBJ1-2; D not certain. CDR3 length equals 14 residues. V was pared by 4 bases and J by 5 bases, with 14 bases between. The germline V gene has CDR1 LNHDA and CDR2 SQIVND (reference sequence). For the CDR3, the DNA is TGTGCCAGTAGTACAACCGGGGTGAGGTATGGCTACACCTTC. Translating gives CASSTTGVRYGYTF.

The chain carries TRBV28 and TRBJ1-6, with D maybe TRBD1 (6 bases). Germline assignment: CDR1 MDHEN and CDR2 SYDVKM. This CDR3 has 13 amino acids. Trimming took 5 bases from V and 10 from J, leaving 12 bases between them. CDR3 in amino acids: CASSIPTGSPLHF. The CDR3 DNA is TGTGCCAGCAGTATCCCTACAGGGTCACCCCTCCACTTT.

The J gene is TRBJ1-3, the V gene TRBV5-5; weak D call: TRBD1 (6 bases). The CDR3 spans 17 residues. The germline V gene has CDR1 SGHKS and CDR2 YYEKEE (reference sequence). The V gene lost 0 bases and the J gene lost 2 bases, with 15 bases spanning the gap. CDR3 protein: CASSLAVGGAAGNTIYF. CDR3 nucleotides: TGTGCCAGCAGCTTGGCCGTGGGGGGCGCAGCTGGAAACACCATATATTTT.

The rearrangement joins TRBV4-1 to TRBJ2-5, with a possible D match to TRBD2 (7 bases). Deletions cut 6 bases from V and 5 bases from J, with 13 bases between. Looked up from germline, CDR1 is MGHRA and CDR2 is YSYEKL. This CDR3 contains 13 residues. The DNA of the CDR3 is TGCGCCAGCAGTCTCGGGGGGCTGGAGACCCAGTACTTC. It codes for CASSLGGLETQYF.

This chain joins TRBV5-4 and TRBJ1-2; D remains ambiguous. Per germline, CDR1 SGHNT and CDR2 YYREEE (reference sequence). The CDR3 is made up of 16 amino acids. V lost 6 bases and J 3 bases, leaving 21 bases between the germline ends. As DNA, the CDR3 is TGTGCCAGCACCCAAACAATAGGGCTCGGGGACTATGGCTACACCTTC. Its translation is CASTQTIGLGDYGYTF.

V and J are TRBV27 and TRBJ2-1; D not certain. This CDR3 is 12 amino acids long. V was trimmed by 3 bases and J by 4 bases, leaving 4 bases between them. Germline CDR1 is MNHEY and CDR2 is SMNVEV (reference sequence). CDR3 nucleotide sequence: TGTGCCAGCAGTTTTGGTTACAATGAGCAGTTCTTC. This codes for CASSFGYNEQFF.

This clone was recorded once. This chain links TRBV6-1 with TRBJ1-5; D is uncertain. V lost 0 bases, J lost 4 bases, and 13 bases lay in between. This CDR3 is built from 16 residues. Germline loops: CDR1 MNHNS, CDR2 SASEGT. This chain's CDR3 is CASSEALGRSNQPQHF. DNA of the CDR3: TGTGCCAGCAGTGAAGCGCTCGGACGGTCGAATCAGCCCCAGCATTTT.

The chain carries TRBV27 and TRBJ2-1, with D possibly being TRBD1 or TRBD2 (6 bases each). Germline V lookup: CDR1 MNHEY, CDR2 SMNVEV (reference sequence). This CDR3 has 15 residues. Deletions cut 3 bases from V and 6 bases from J, with 15 bases between. The CDR3 DNA follows: TGTGCCAGCAGTTTCGGGGGCGCGGTAACCAATGAGCAGTTCTTC. Translation gives CASSFGGAVTNEQFF.

The gene calls are TRBV13 and TRBJ2-1, with a possible D match to TRBD2 (7 bases). V shed 1 base and J shed 6 bases, with 13 bases lying between them. The CDR3 is made up of 15 amino acids. Germline CDR1 PRHDT, CDR2 FYEKMQ (reference sequence). CDR3 sequence (DNA): TGTGCCAGCAGCTTAGCAGGGGAGGGGTTCAATGAGCAGTTCTTC. It translates to CASSLAGEGFNEQFF.

The V and J genes are TRBV5-1 and TRBJ1-6; 7 nucleotides match TRBD1. Germline CDR1 and CDR2: SGHRS and YFSETQ. V trimming: 1 base; J trimming: 7 bases; junction bases outside the gene matches: 5. The length of the CDR3 is 15 residues. In DNA form, the CDR3 reads TGCGCCAGCAGCTTGCTGACAGGGAACAATTCACCCCTCCACTTT. Protein product: CASSLLTGNNSPLHF.

The rearrangement uses TRBV5-6 and TRBJ1-6, with 11 nucleotides matching TRBD1. J lost 7 bases, V lost 3 bases, and 9 bases had no gene match. Per germline, CDR1 SGHDT and CDR2 YYEEEE. This CDR3 has 17 amino acids. CDR3 region: CASSSVPGQGGNSPLHF. CDR3 nucleotide sequence: TGTGCCAGCAGCTCGGTACCGGGACAGGGGGGAAATTCACCCCTCCACTTT.